This paragraph covers one T cell receptor (beta chain) sequence. Its antigen is as yet unknown. The data originate from a study of T cell responses to AZD1222 COVID-19 vaccine. Using immunoSEQ multiplex PCR, the repertoire was profiled, and TCRdb retains in-frame clones only, with some absent. The sample has 130,000 or so clones, around 90% seen once. Findings and limits, study-wide: At 160-218 and 743-854, vaccine-associated CD4 TCRs were dominant, and they spanned spike. Receipt of two AZD1222 doses was followed by a rise in Spike-specific TCR breadth and depth.

Germline V gene sequence: CDR1 PRHDT, CDR2 FYEKMQ (reference sequence). This CDR3 has 14 residues. Trimming took 6 bases from V and 2 from J; bases not matched to a gene: 6. The sample was peripheral blood, taken on day 0 of AZD1222 vaccination. This sequence originates from an adult in good health. V and J are TRBV13 and TRBJ1-1; 7 bases are a match to TRBD1. CDR3 in DNA: TGTGCCAGCAGGCTACAGGGGTTAAACACTGAAGCTTTCTTT. Amino acid sequence: CASRLQGLNTEAFF.